This TCR beta chain is drawn from a study of T cells in Graves' hyperthyroidism and ophthalmopathy. Study outcomes and limitations: Blood also held most thyroid clonotypes expanded beyond 0.001.

Stable hyperthyroidism: no ophthalmopathy progression over 18 months of follow-up. Comment on this clonotype: No antigen is known for it. The junction departs from germline at one end; a sequencing error may be responsible.

Looked up from germline, CDR1 is SQVTM and CDR2 is ANQGSEA. This CDR3 is built from 13 residues. What was amplified from RNA transcripts were TCR beta CDR3 regions. When the TCR CDR3 underwent first-round RT-PCR, the HTBI primer set was used. TCRdb reprocessed the multiplex PCR reads via MiXCR and lists one record per CDR3 protein. The profile shows 700,000 to 950,000 distinct CDR3 sequences, 35% of them singletons. The receptor was derived from a woman aged 35 to 49 with Graves' hyperthyroidism. The chain has TRBV29-1 and TRBJ2-7, with 9 bases matching TRBD1. Sequences were obtained from blood. The CDR3 reads CSSTGTGYHEQYF. DNA of the CDR3: TGCAGCTCAACCGGGACAGGGTACCACGAACAGTACTTC.